This TCR beta chain came from a study of blood T cell repertoires in COVID-19. Study-level background: PBMCs, B-cell-depleted T cells, or T cells were the source of the cDNA or gDNA that made up the material.

In the authors' workflow: Amplification from reference gene primers served as the basis for estimated nucleated cell counts. TCRdb keeps only in-frame clones here, not all; method: immunoSEQ multiplex PCR. V and J calls and clone size follow that table, whereas D and trimming were derived from the DNA. The top ten hold approximately 9.8% of the sample, which has 200,000 to 300,000 clones, around nine tenths seen once. Germline V gives CDR1 LGHDT, CDR2 YNNKEL (reference sequence). This CDR3 has 14 amino acids. Trimming removed 1 base from V and 2 bases from J, with 9 bases in between. The sample consisted of peripheral blood. This rearrangement joins TRBV3-1 (or the pseudogene TRBV3-2) to TRBJ2-7; tentatively, D is TRBD2 (6 bases). The clonotype comes from a man aged 40-55 years who had recovered from COVID-19. CDR3 in amino acids: CASSQGREPYEQYF. CDR3 nucleotide sequence: TGTGCCAGCAGCCAAGGGAGGGAGCCCTACGAGCAGTACTTC.